Listed below are T cell receptor beta chains from one sample, sequenced in a study of blood T cells in healthy people across ages. TCRdb fed the 5' RACE reads into MiXCR, producing one record per CDR3 protein. The sample has about 800,000 distinct CDR3 sequences, around 45% seen once. Sequenced sample: blood. The receptors come from an elderly man in good health. Both conserved end residues are part of each CDR3. The order of the fields is J gene, clone size, V gene, D gene, CDR3 protein, CDR3 DNA. The D gene is left open where the match is weak. Clone sizes are given selectively: once, few, many, or a class where the clone is expanded.

j_gene: TRBJ2-7; abundance: .; v_gene: TRBV7-2; d_gene: TRBD1; CDR3aa: CTSSLRMSTGNEQYF; CDR3nt: TGTACCAGCAGCTTAAGGATGTCGACAGGGAACGAGCAGTACTTC
j_gene: TRBJ1-1; abundance: .; v_gene: TRBV5-1; d_gene: .; CDR3aa: CASSKTATNTEAFF; CDR3nt: TGCGCCAGCAGCAAGACAGCAACCAACACTGAAGCTTTCTTT
j_gene: TRBJ2-5; abundance: .; v_gene: TRBV21-1; d_gene: .; CDR3aa: CASSKGVTRQETQYF; CDR3nt: TGTGCCAGCAGCAAAGGAGTCACCCGTCAAGAGACCCAGTACTTC
j_gene: TRBJ1-2; abundance: .; v_gene: TRBV6-5; d_gene: .; CDR3aa: CASSYSTRGGYGYTF; CDR3nt: TGTGCCAGCAGTTACTCGACTAGGGGCGGATATGGCTACACCTTC
j_gene: TRBJ2-1; abundance: few; v_gene: TRBV2; d_gene: .; CDR3aa: CASSILYEQFF; CDR3nt: TGTGCCAGCAGTATCTTGTATGAGCAGTTCTTC
j_gene: TRBJ2-7; abundance: many; v_gene: TRBV20-1; d_gene: .; CDR3aa: CSARFRDFGGEQYF; CDR3nt: TGCAGTGCTAGATTCAGGGACTTCGGAGGCGAGCAGTACTTC
j_gene: TRBJ2-7; abundance: .; v_gene: TRBV4-1; d_gene: .; CDR3aa: CASSQEGHLNYEQYF; CDR3nt: TGCGCCAGCAGCCAGGAGGGACACTTAAACTACGAGCAGTACTTC
j_gene: TRBJ2-2; abundance: .; v_gene: TRBV7-2; d_gene: .; CDR3aa: CASSSLGSANTGELFF; CDR3nt: TGTGCCAGCAGCTCTCTAGGCAGCGCGAACACCGGGGAGCTGTTTTTT
j_gene: TRBJ1-4; abundance: .; v_gene: TRBV2; d_gene: .; CDR3aa: CASSVGAPNEKLFF; CDR3nt: TGTGCCAGCAGTGTCGGGGCTCCAAATGAAAAACTGTTTTTT
j_gene: TRBJ2-7; abundance: few; v_gene: TRBV27; d_gene: .; CDR3aa: CASTLKSGLLYEQYF; CDR3nt: TGTGCCAGCACCTTAAAAAGCGGACTACTCTACGAGCAGTACTTC